This TCR beta chain was documented in a study of T-cell reconstitution after alpha-beta-depleted transplantation in children. The CDR3 totals 17 residues. Germline assignment: CDR1 KGHSH and CDR2 LQKENI. J was trimmed by 5 bases and V by 0 bases; bases with no gene match: 9. Molecular barcoding with unique molecular identifiers was used for the TCRbeta library. Each CDR3 protein is one row after TCRdb ran MiXCR on the PCR reads. Of about 540,000 distinct CDR3 sequences listed, around 18% are singletons. This clonotype came up once. Sequenced material: PBMCs from the stem cell graft donor, taken from the stem cell graft. The chain combines TRBV18 with TRBJ2-1, with 8 bases matching TRBD1. The clonotype comes from a human donor who donated a stem cell graft to a child with acute lymphoblastic leukemia. The CDR3 coding sequence is TGTGCCAGCTCACCACCGAAAATCGCAGGGGGCAACAATGAGCAGTTCTTC. Translating gives CASSPPKIAGGNNEQFF.